This TCR beta chain is from a study of shared clonotypes between healthy human individuals. Findings and caveats of the study: A few donors held about 5% of naive CD4 clonotypes in common.

The naive CD8 subset, CD45RO-negative cells positively selected for CCR7, excluded terminally differentiated effector memory CD45RA+ cells. Clones were read by immunoSEQ multiplex PCR, and TCRdb kept only the in-frame ones, dropping some. The sample consists of around 550,000 clones, about 95% of them appearing once. On this clone: Its antigen is not identified.

Trimming pared 1 base from V and 2 bases from J, leaving 18 bases between. Germline V gives CDR1 MDHEN, CDR2 SYDVKM. The CDR3 totals 18 residues. Input material: naive CD8+ T cells sorted from blood. This chain uses TRBV28 with TRBJ1-5; D unclear. The TCR originated in a woman in her 30s in good health. The chain's CDR3 is CASSLFSDRTGGNQPQHF. The CDR3 DNA is TGTGCCAGCAGTTTATTTTCGGACCGAACTGGTGGCAATCAGCCCCAGCATTTT.